This T cell receptor (beta chain) was retrieved from a study of regulatory T cells in long-lasting Graves disease. Across the study: Disease was considered persistent Graves' disease after over 5 years of antithyroid drugs (with positive TSH receptor antibodies). Regarding the study as a whole: It was in persistent disease that TRBV28, TRBJ1-2 and TRBJ2-5 were favored.

The V gene's germline CDR1 is LNHNV and CDR2 YYDKDF (reference sequence). CDR3 length equals 15 residues. J was trimmed by 11 bases and V by 0 bases; bases with no gene match: 11. As for time point: persistent/refractory GD, antithyroid drugs over 5 years with positive TRAb. The TCR library was made from RNA that had been extracted from PBMCs in TRIzol. Patients all came to the study from an endocrinology department in Xi'an, China. Arm-PCR of CDR3 regions and iRepertoire HTBI primers were the basis on which TCR beta libraries were built. MiXCR, run by TCRdb on the multiplex PCR reads, gives a single entry per CDR3 protein. The sample consists of more than 650,000 distinct CDR3 sequences, roughly 30% of them appearing once. This clonotype has more than one count but fewer than ten. No antigen is known for it.

This specimen was peripheral blood mononuclear cells (PBMCs), taken when the disease was refractory, from a patient treated with antithyroid drugs. The J gene is TRBJ1-1, the V gene TRBV15, with 8 nucleotides matching TRBD1. This receptor was identified in a female donor with Graves disease. The CDR3 protein is CATSRDLHRGSMAFF. The CDR3 DNA sequence: TGTGCCACCAGCAGAGATCTTCACAGGGGGAGTATGGCTTTCTTT.